This is a list of T cell receptor beta chains from one sample in a study of cytomegalovirus exposure and HLA in healthy donors. The protocol was immunoSEQ multiplex PCR, while the TCRdb copy is restricted to in-frame clones and leaves out a portion. The table records about 240,000 clones, around 85% of them present only once. Sequenced: PBMCs. These receptors came from a woman in her twenties or thirties in good health and CMV-seropositive. Both conserved end residues are part of each CDR3. A D gene is named only where the DNA matches it firmly. Expanded clones are given a class, and other clones once, few, many or no size at all.

.	.	TRBV10-3	TRBJ2-2	TGTGCCATCAGTGAGGACGGGAGCCGCACCGGGGAGCTGTTTTTT	CAISEDGSRTGELFF
.	.	TRBV4-1	TRBJ2-7	TGCGCCAGCAGCCAAACTACCACCTACGAGCAGTACTTC	CASSQTTTYEQYF
.	.	TRBV10-3	TRBJ2-1	TGTGCCATCAGTATCGGGCGGCAGGGCTACAATGAGCAGTTCTTC	CAISIGRQGYNEQFF
.	TRBD2	TRBV7-9	TRBJ2-2	TGTGCCAGCAGCTTTCCGGGAGGGGGAGCCGGGGAGCTGTTTTTT	CASSFPGGGAGELFF
once	.	TRBV10-3	TRBJ2-5	TGTGCCATCAGTGAGTCAGGGGCTCAAGAGACCCAGTACTTC	CAISESGAQETQYF
.	.	TRBV19	TRBJ1-2	TGTGCCGCATCCCAGGGTGCCTATGGCTACACCTTC	CAASQGAYGYTF
.	.	TRBV19	TRBJ2-7	TGTGCCAGTAGCGGTGAAGTCTTCTACGAGCAGTACTTC	CASSGEVFYEQYF
few	TRBD1	TRBV27	TRBJ2-7	TGTGCCAGCAGTTTGGAGGGACAGGTAAACGAGCAGTACTTC	CASSLEGQVNEQYF
.	.	TRBV5-1	TRBJ2-3	TGCGCCAGCAGCTCGTTTATCCCCACAGATACGCAGTATTTT	CASSSFIPTDTQYF
.	TRBD1	TRBV5-1	TRBJ1-4	TGCGCCAGCAGCCCCTCGACAGGGCGAGAAAAACTGTTTTTT	CASSPSTGREKLFF
.	TRBD1	TRBV7-3	TRBJ1-1	TGTGCCAGCAGCTCCCGAACCGACAGGGCCACTGAAGCTTTCTTT	CASSSRTDRATEAFF
.	.	TRBV25-1	TRBJ1-4	TGTGCCAGCAGTGAACAGTCCTCAAATGAAAAACTGTTTTTT	CASSEQSSNEKLFF
.	TRBD1	TRBV16	TRBJ2-7	TGTGCCAGCAGCCAATACATCACAGGGGGGCTTTACGAGCAGTACTTC	CASSQYITGGLYEQYF
once	.	TRBV10-1	TRBJ1-1	TGCGCCAGCAGTGAGTCGGGCGGGGGGACTGAAGCTTTCTTT	CASSESGGGTEAFF
once	.	TRBV18	TRBJ2-7	TGTGCCAGCTCACCCGAGGGTTGGGGCGAGCAGTACTTC	CASSPEGWGEQYF
.	TRBD1	TRBV6-1	TRBJ2-7	TGTGCCAGCAGTGACCCGGGACAGGGATACTCCTACGAGCAGTACTTC	CASSDPGQGYSYEQYF
.	TRBD2	TRBV7-3	TRBJ2-1	TGTGCCAGCAGCTTCAGCGGGGGGGGAAACAATGAGCAGTTCTTC	CASSFSGGGNNEQFF
once	TRBD2	TRBV5-4	TRBJ2-7	TGTGCCAGCAGCGCGTTAGCGGGAGGAGGCGTCGAGCAGTACTTC	CASSALAGGGVEQYF
.	TRBD1	TRBV28	TRBJ2-2	TGTGCCAGCAGTGATGGGGGACAGGGCCGAATCACCGGGGAGCTGTTTTTT	CASSDGGQGRITGELFF
once	TRBD2	TRBV27	TRBJ2-3	TGTGCCAGCAGACTAGCGGGAGGGTGGATACCGACTTTATCTAGCACAGATACGCAGTATTTT	CASRLAGGWIPTLSSTDTQYF
.	.	TRBV19	TRBJ1-5	TGTGCCAGTAATCCGAGGGGCAATCAGCCCCAGCATTTT	CASNPRGNQPQHF
once	TRBD1	TRBV10-3	TRBJ1-1	TGTGCCATCAGGGGACAGGGAAGAACTGAAGCTTTCTTT	CAIRGQGRTEAFF
once	TRBD1	TRBV6-1	TRBJ1-1	TGTGCCAGCCCGGGGCAGGGGGTCGCTGAAGCTTTCTTT	CASPGQGVAEAFF
.	TRBD1	TRBV9	TRBJ2-3	TGTGCCAGCAGCGTAGGATGGACAGGGCAGTCAGATACGCAGTATTTT	CASSVGWTGQSDTQYF
.	TRBD1	TRBV5-5	TRBJ2-6	TGTGCCAGCAGCACCCTAGCTCTCCAGGGGGTCAGCTCTGGGGCCAACGTCCTGACTTTC	CASSTLALQGVSSGANVLTF
.	TRBD1	TRBV6-6	TRBJ1-2	TGTGCCAGCAGTTACCCCGACAGGGGCGGCAACTATGGCTACACCTTC	CASSYPDRGGNYGYTF
.	TRBD1	TRBV4-2	TRBJ2-7	TGTGCCAGCAGTGAAGCGGGACAGGGGGCCTACGAGCAGTACTTC	CASSEAGQGAYEQYF
.	.	TRBV6-5	TRBJ1-2	TGTGCCAGCAGTTACTCGGGTACAGCCGCCTATGGCTACACCTTC	CASSYSGTAAYGYTF
.	TRBD2	TRBV25-1	TRBJ2-3	TGTGCCAGCAGTGACAGGCGGGAGGGCCTTGGCACAGATACGCAGTATTTT	CASSDRREGLGTDTQYF
.	TRBD1	TRBV27	TRBJ2-6	TGTGCCAGCAGTACCCGGACAGGGCCGACTGGGGCCAACGTCCTGACTTTC	CASSTRTGPTGANVLTF
.	.	TRBV28	TRBJ1-2	TGTGCCAGCAGTTTGGAAGGGAGCGGCTACACCTTC	CASSLEGSGYTF
.	TRBD1	TRBV5-6	TRBJ1-2	TGTGCCAGCAGCCGGACAGGGGGGGCCTATGGCTACACCTTC	CASSRTGGAYGYTF
.	.	TRBV21-1	TRBJ2-1	TGTGCCAGCAGCCCAGGACAGGGGAAGATAGCGGGTACCTACAATGAGCAGTTCTTC	CASSPGQGKIAGTYNEQFF
.	TRBD2	TRBV13	TRBJ2-3	TGTGCCAGCAGCTTAGCGGGAGGGCCTCAAGATACGCAGTATTTT	CASSLAGGPQDTQYF
.	TRBD2	TRBV5-1	TRBJ2-1	TGCGCCAGCAGCAAGGGACTAGCGGGAAAAGATGACAATGAGCAGTTCTTC	CASSKGLAGKDDNEQFF
.	TRBD1	TRBV2	TRBJ2-7	TGTGCCAGCAGCGTTAACCAAAGACAGGGGGCCCCCACCTACGAGCAGTACTTC	CASSVNQRQGAPTYEQYF
.	.	TRBV6-1	TRBJ1-5	TGTGCCAGCAACCCCCGGGACTATAGCAATCAGCCCCAGCATTTT	CASNPRDYSNQPQHF
few	TRBD2	TRBV18	TRBJ2-7	TGTGCCAGCTCACCCGAGAGAGGCGGGAGGGGTGTTACCTACGAGCAGTACTTC	CASSPERGGRGVTYEQYF
.	.	TRBV23-1	TRBJ2-3	TGCGCCAGCAGTCAAGAGGGGGGGATCACAGATACGCAGTATTTT	CASSQEGGITDTQYF
.	TRBD2	TRBV4-1	TRBJ2-1	TGCGCCAGCAGCCAAGATCCGGGGACTAGCCCTTTTCGGGAGCAGTTCTTC	CASSQDPGTSPFREQFF
.	.	TRBV19	TRBJ1-5	TGTGCCAGTAGCACTCTAAGGGGCACTCAGCCCCAGCATTTT	CASSTLRGTQPQHF
.	.	TRBV2	TRBJ2-1	TGTGCCACCGGGAATATATACAATGAGCAGTTCTTC	CATGNIYNEQFF
once	.	TRBV2	TRBJ2-7	TGTGCCAGCAGGGCGGGACAGACCTACGAGCAGTACTTC	CASRAGQTYEQYF
many	TRBD2	TRBV2	TRBJ2-5	TGTGCCAGCGGGGGGGGATCCACGCAGACCCAGTACTTC	CASGGGSTQTQYF
.	.	TRBV28	TRBJ1-5	TGTGCCAGCAGGACAAATACCCAGGGATATAGCAATCAGCCCCAGCATTTT	CASRTNTQGYSNQPQHF
.	.	TRBV28	TRBJ2-7	TGTGCCAGCAGTTTATACGGCGAGCAGTACTTC	CASSLYGEQYF
.	.	TRBV9	TRBJ2-5	TGTGCCAGCAGCGTAGATTGGCGGCAAGAGACCCAGTACTTC	CASSVDWRQETQYF
once	TRBD2	TRBV7-7	TRBJ2-2	TGTGCTAGCAGCTTGTCTCCCGGGAGGGCCAGGACCGGGGAGCTGTTTTTT	CASSLSPGRARTGELFF
.	TRBD1	TRBV6-5	TRBJ1-2	TGTGCCAGCAGAACGACAGGGACCTACAACTATGGCTACACCTTC	CASRTTGTYNYGYTF
.	.	TRBV5-1	TRBJ2-6	TGCGCCAGCAGCTTGGCCCCAGGGACTGGGGCCAACGTCCTGACTTTC	CASSLAPGTGANVLTF